The sequence of this T cell receptor (beta chain) was determined in a study of OX40 agonist ivuxolimab in advanced cancers. This CDR3 is built from 17 residues. V was clipped by 10 bases and J by 7 bases; unmatched bases: 20. Germline V gene lookup returns CDR1 ENHRY and CDR2 SYGVKD. The repertoire was sequenced with immunoSEQ multiplex PCR; TCRdb's copy has only in-frame clones and lacks some. The data contain about 62,000 clones, about 85% of them singletons. The gene calls are TRBV10-3 and TRBJ2-1; 9 nucleotides match TRBD2. Sequencing was performed on CD4+ or CD8+ T cells sorted from blood, taken in a trial of the OX40 agonist ivuxolimab. The sequence came from an adult with an advanced solid tumor such as melanoma, head and neck, liver or kidney cancer. CDR3 in DNA: TGTGCCACCGACCGGAGATTGCGGGAGGGCCGTTCGAATGAGCAGTTCTTC. Amino acids: CATDRRLREGRSNEQFF.